The 18 T cell receptor beta chains listed next were all sequenced from one sample in a study of blood T cell repertoires in COVID-19. Here immunoSEQ multiplex PCR was the method, and the copy in TCRdb shows in-frame clones only, minus some. Among 95,000 to 100,000 clones listed, 75% to 90% were seen once. Input material: peripheral blood. These receptors all come from a woman in her 70s with active or convalescent COVID-19.

The chain combines TRBV6-5 with TRBJ2-7, with 8 bases matching TRBD1. This CDR3 is built from 14 residues. V shed 8 bases and J 5 bases; nucleotides not matched to a gene: 11. Germline values: CDR1 MNHEY, CDR2 SVGAGI. The CDR3, as DNA: TGTGCCAGCCTCCAGGACAGGGTGGTCCACGAGCAGTACTTC. This encodes CASLQDRVVHEQYF.

The chain recombines TRBV24-1 with TRBJ2-3; TRBD2 matches at 8 bases. V lost 6 bases and J lost 0; bases outside the gene matches: 4. The CDR3 consists of 15 residues. Germline V gene lookup returns CDR1 KGHDR and CDR2 SFDVKD. CDR3 loop: CATSLASGSTDTQYF. CDR3 in DNA: TGTGCCACCAGTCTGGCTAGCGGGAGCACAGATACGCAGTATTTT.

In its sample, this clone was seen once. V usage is TRBV2 and J usage is TRBJ1-5, with a possible D match to TRBD1 (6 bases). The germline V gene encodes CDR1 SNHLY and CDR2 FYNNEI. The V gene lost 3 bases and the J gene lost 3 bases, with 9 bases spanning the gap. There are 14 residues in the CDR3. This CDR3 reads CASSDMGANQPQHF. For the CDR3, the DNA is TGTGCCAGCAGTGACATGGGGGCCAATCAGCCCCAGCATTTT. Based on the CDR3 plus reference TRBV2 and TRBJ1-5, the full variable domain is EPEVTQTPSHQVTQMGQEVILRCVPISNHLYFYWYRQILGQKVEFLVSFYNNEISEKSEIFDDQFSVERPDGSNFTLKIRSTKLEDSAMYFCASSDMGANQPQHFGDGTRLSIL.

The CDR3, as DNA: TGTGCCAGTAGTACCCCAGGGGGACTGAACACTGAAGCTTTCTTT. This sequence encodes CASSTPGGLNTEAFF. The V call is TRBV19, the J call TRBJ1-1; 7 nucleotides agree with TRBD1. V lost 4 bases, J lost 0 bases, and 5 bases stayed unmatched. The CDR3 loop spans 15 amino acids. Germline V CDR1 and CDR2: LNHDA, SQIVND (reference sequence).

The rearrangement links TRBV28 to TRBJ2-1; the match to TRBD2 covers 9 bases. V was clipped by 6 bases and J by 4 bases; unmatched bases: 10. Germline CDR1 reads MDHEN; CDR2 reads SYDVKM. The CDR3 is made up of 16 amino acids. CDR3 residues: CASSSYSGGNYNEQFF. CDR3 sequence (DNA): TGTGCCAGCAGCTCCTATAGCGGGGGAAATTACAATGAGCAGTTCTTC.

V gene TRBV4-3 combines with J gene TRBJ1-4, with D unclear. Germline V gene sequence: CDR1 LGHNA, CDR2 YSLEER. CDR3 length: 13 amino acids. V lost 0 bases and J lost 7, with 6 bases in between. The CDR3 loop reads CASSQDRGEKLFF. In DNA, the CDR3 is TGCGCCAGCAGCCAAGATCGCGGTGAAAAACTGTTTTTT.

The genes are TRBV5-4 and TRBJ1-2, with 7 bases that match TRBD1. This CDR3 is 13 amino acids long. Germline V CDR1 and CDR2: SGHNT, YYREEE (reference sequence). The V segment lost 4 bases and the J segment 8 bases; nucleotides outside the gene matches: 8. This CDR3 reads CASSNRQGWGYTF. CDR3 coding DNA: TGTGCCAGCAGCAACCGACAGGGTTGGGGCTACACCTTC. Variable domain in full (rest from reference TRBV5-4 and TRBJ1-2): ETGVTQSPTHLIKTRGQQVTLRCSSQSGHNTVSWYQQALGQGPQFIFQYYREEENGRGNFPPRFSGLQFPNYSSELNVNALELDDSALYLCASSNRQGWGYTFGSGTRLTVV.

The V gene is TRBV7-2, the J gene TRBJ2-1; tentative D call: TRBD2 (6 bases). Trimming removed 2 bases at V and 10 bases at J, with 18 bases between. This CDR3 has 15 residues. Germline V CDR1 and CDR2: SGHTA, FQGNSA. Here the CDR3 DNA reads TGTGCCAGCAGCTTAAGAGGGAATGGCGGGAACGAGCAGTTCTTC. As protein: CASSLRGNGGNEQFF.

The chain employs TRBV2 and TRBJ1-2; D might be TRBD1 (6 bases). CDR1 and CDR2 (germline): SNHLY, FYNNEI. CDR3 length: 14 residues. Trimming left V 2 bases short and J 7 bases short, with 14 bases between. Written as DNA, the CDR3 is TGTGCCAGCAGTGAAAGGGGGACCTCGAGTGGCTACACCTTC. As protein: CASSERGTSSGYTF.

The gene calls are TRBV5-4 and TRBJ2-7, with TRBD1 as a possible D gene (5 bases). CDR3 size: 17 residues. Trimming removed 1 base from V and 0 bases from J, with 17 bases in between. In germline, CDR1 is SGHNT, CDR2 YYREEE (reference sequence). CDR3 amino acids: CASSLNGAGLTSYEQYF. CDR3 nucleotide sequence: TGTGCCAGCAGCTTGAATGGGGCAGGTTTGACCTCCTACGAGCAGTACTTC.

The chain couples TRBV3-1 (or the pseudogene TRBV3-2) to TRBJ2-7, with 10 bases that match TRBD1. Germline CDR1 and CDR2: LGHDT and YNNKEL (reference sequence). Germline trimming cut 5 bases from V and 5 bases from J; bases unmatched to any gene: 9. CDR3 length equals 15 residues. The CDR3: CASSARDRGENEQYF. CDR3 DNA sequence: TGTGCCAGCAGCGCCCGGGACAGGGGTGAGAACGAGCAGTACTTC.

The chain recombines TRBV21-1 with TRBJ2-6; the D call TRBD1 from the table was never checked on the DNA. TRBV21-1 is classified as a pseudogene. The CDR3 totals 17 residues. CDR3 sequence: CASSKKGDRVGANVLTF. The CDR3 DNA reads as TGTGCCAGCAGCAAAAAGGGGGACAGGGTCGGGGCCAACGTCCTGACTTTC.

The V and J genes are TRBV5-6 and TRBJ2-7; D is uncertain. Looked up from germline, CDR1 is SGHDT and CDR2 is YYEEEE. The V gene lost 2 bases and the J gene lost 6 bases, with 15 bases spanning the gap. The CDR3 extends over 14 amino acids. The CDR3 here is CASSFPGRGVEQYF. CDR3 in DNA: TGTGCCAGCAGCTTCCCGGGTCGAGGCGTCGAGCAGTACTTC.

The chain joins TRBV5-1 to TRBJ2-3; D call uncertain. This CDR3 spans 13 amino acids. CDR1 is SGHRS and CDR2 is YFSETQ in the germline V gene. Trimming stripped 2 bases from V and 5 bases from J, with 9 bases between. The CDR3 spells CASSLVSGDTQYF. The CDR3 coding sequence is TGCGCCAGCAGCTTAGTATCCGGAGATACGCAGTATTTT.

The chain recombines TRBV4-3 with TRBJ1-3; no clear D. The V end was cut by 4 bases, the J end by 4 bases, with 17 bases between. This CDR3 contains 16 residues. Germline CDR1 LGHNA, CDR2 YSLEER. The CDR3 DNA follows: TGCGCCAGCAGCCCGAACCGGGTAATGGCGGGAAACACCATATATTTT. Translated: CASSPNRVMAGNTIYF.

This clone has a single count. The V call is TRBV5-1, the J call TRBJ2-2; a possible D gene is TRBD2 (5 bases). CDR3 length: 15 amino acids. The germline gives CDR1 SGHRS, CDR2 YFSETQ. V was cut by 3 bases and J by 2 bases, with 11 bases left in between. The CDR3 is CASSWNSVNTGELFF. The CDR3 DNA sequence: TGCGCCAGCAGCTGGAATAGCGTAAACACCGGGGAGCTGTTTTTT.

The chain combines TRBV6-5 with TRBJ1-1; D is possibly TRBD1 (6 bases). The CDR3 is 14 amino acids. Trimming cost V 2 bases and J 4 bases, with 11 bases left between them. The V gene's germline CDR1 is MNHEY and CDR2 SVGAGI. The CDR3 sequence: CASSYNSGATEAFF. The CDR3 DNA is TGTGCCAGCAGTTACAATTCAGGGGCCACTGAAGCTTTCTTT.

The genes are TRBV2 and TRBJ2-1, with D maybe TRBD2 (5 bases). V lost 8 bases to trimming and J lost 6 bases, with 11 bases between them. The CDR3 extends over 12 amino acids. CDR1 and CDR2 (germline): SNHLY, FYNNEI. CDR3 residues: CASDRDANEQFF. In DNA, the CDR3 is TGTGCCAGCGACCGGGATGCCAATGAGCAGTTCTTC. The full variable domain, with the rest looked up from reference TRBV2 and TRBJ2-1, is EPEVTQTPSHQVTQMGQEVILRCVPISNHLYFYWYRQILGQKVEFLVSFYNNEISEKSEIFDDQFSVERPDGSNFTLKIRSTKLEDSAMYFCASDRDANEQFFGPGTRLTVL.